A selection of T cell receptor beta chains follows, all from one sample in a study of blood T cell repertoires in COVID-19. Clones were read by immunoSEQ multiplex PCR, and TCRdb kept only the in-frame ones, dropping some. The sample has about 190,000 clones; around 90% are singletons. The specimen was peripheral blood. The source of these receptors is a man between 35 and 55 years old with acute or convalescent COVID-19. CDR3s include the opening cysteine and the closing phenylalanine or tryptophan. Fields, in order: D gene, clone size, V gene, J gene, CDR3 DNA, CDR3 protein. A D gene is named only where the DNA matches it firmly. Clone size is shown for a subset of rows, as once, few, many or a class of expanded clone.

d_gene: .
abundance: .
v_gene: TRBV5-1
j_gene: TRBJ1-2
CDR3nt: TGCGCCAGCAGCTCCGACAATAACTATGGCTACACCTTC
CDR3aa: CASSSDNNYGYTF

d_gene: TRBD2
abundance: .
v_gene: TRBV18
j_gene: TRBJ2-3
CDR3nt: TGTGCCAGCTCACAGGGGAGCGGGGGGGCCGCAGATACGCAGTATTTT
CDR3aa: CASSQGSGGAADTQYF

d_gene: TRBD1
abundance: .
v_gene: TRBV6-1
j_gene: TRBJ1-2
CDR3nt: TGTGCCAGCAGTGGAGGGACAGGGGGCTCTAACTATGGCTACACCTTC
CDR3aa: CASSGGTGGSNYGYTF

d_gene: TRBD1
abundance: few
v_gene: TRBV9
j_gene: TRBJ1-6
CDR3nt: TGTGCCAGCAGCATGACAGGGAATCCGGATTCACCCCTCCACTTT
CDR3aa: CASSMTGNPDSPLHF

d_gene: .
abundance: once
v_gene: TRBV27
j_gene: TRBJ1-6
CDR3nt: TGTGCCAGCACCGACAGACTTCTTGGGGGGAGCTCCTATAATTCACCCCTCCACTTT
CDR3aa: CASTDRLLGGSSYNSPLHF

d_gene: TRBD2
abundance: .
v_gene: TRBV24-1
j_gene: TRBJ2-7
CDR3nt: TGTGCCACCAGTGACCGCACTAGCGGGGGGGCTTACGAGCAGTACTTC
CDR3aa: CATSDRTSGGAYEQYF

d_gene: TRBD1
abundance: .
v_gene: TRBV25-1
j_gene: TRBJ2-5
CDR3nt: TGTGCCAGCAGTGACCTTAGGAGAGTAGGGACAGGGGTCGAGACCCAGTACTTC
CDR3aa: CASSDLRRVGTGVETQYF

d_gene: .
abundance: .
v_gene: TRBV7-2
j_gene: TRBJ1-2
CDR3nt: TGTGCCAGCAGCGAAGTAGGGAGGCGGGGCTACACCTTC
CDR3aa: CASSEVGRRGYTF

d_gene: .
abundance: .
v_gene: TRBV5-4
j_gene: TRBJ1-2
CDR3nt: TGTGCCAGCAGCTCCCTTCAAGGGGGCTATGGCTACACCTTC
CDR3aa: CASSSLQGGYGYTF

d_gene: TRBD2
abundance: .
v_gene: TRBV28
j_gene: TRBJ2-5
CDR3nt: TGTGCCAGCAGTGCCTTCGGCGGGGGGGCCCCGTGGGCCCAGTACTTC
CDR3aa: CASSAFGGGAPWAQYF

d_gene: TRBD1
abundance: .
v_gene: TRBV27
j_gene: TRBJ1-2
CDR3nt: TGTGCCAGCAGTCCGGGGACAGGGGGCTGGGTGGTAAAAGGCTACACCTTC
CDR3aa: CASSPGTGGWVVKGYTF

d_gene: TRBD1
abundance: .
v_gene: TRBV19
j_gene: TRBJ1-1
CDR3nt: TGTGCCACTAAGGGACAGGGATCGGCTGAAGCTTTCTTT
CDR3aa: CATKGQGSAEAFF

d_gene: TRBD2
abundance: .
v_gene: TRBV2
j_gene: TRBJ2-3
CDR3nt: TGTGCCAGCAGTCTGACTAGCGGGGTAGGAGATACGCAGTATTTT
CDR3aa: CASSLTSGVGDTQYF

d_gene: .
abundance: .
v_gene: TRBV5-4
j_gene: TRBJ1-4
CDR3nt: TGTGCCATCCCTTTTGAGGGTTCGAAGGGAGAAAAACTGTTTTTT
CDR3aa: CAIPFEGSKGEKLFF

d_gene: .
abundance: .
v_gene: TRBV3-1/TRBV3-2
j_gene: TRBJ1-2
CDR3nt: TGTGCCAGCAGCCAAGTCTTCTGGACAGAGTACACCTTC
CDR3aa: CASSQVFWTEYTF

d_gene: .
abundance: .
v_gene: TRBV6-5
j_gene: TRBJ2-2
CDR3nt: TGTGCCAGCAGTTACTTAACCGGGGAGCTGTTTTTT
CDR3aa: CASSYLTGELFF

d_gene: .
abundance: .
v_gene: TRBV13
j_gene: TRBJ1-1
CDR3nt: TGTGCCAGCAGCTTAGCCTCAGGGCCCACTGAAGCTTTCTTT
CDR3aa: CASSLASGPTEAFF

d_gene: .
abundance: .
v_gene: TRBV10-3
j_gene: TRBJ1-5
CDR3nt: TGTGCCATCAGTGAGGGGAGGGCCGGGGGACGCAATCAGCCCCAGCATTTT
CDR3aa: CAISEGRAGGRNQPQHF

d_gene: .
abundance: .
v_gene: TRBV30
j_gene: TRBJ1-4
CDR3nt: TGTGCCTGGACCCGCCCCCCAGGGGAAAAACTGTTTTTT
CDR3aa: CAWTRPPGEKLFF

d_gene: .
abundance: .
v_gene: TRBV10-1
j_gene: TRBJ2-3
CDR3nt: TGCGCCAGCAGTGAGTCGGGACGGGGGACCACAGATACGCAGTATTTT
CDR3aa: CASSESGRGTTDTQYF

d_gene: TRBD1
abundance: .
v_gene: TRBV5-8
j_gene: TRBJ2-3
CDR3nt: TGTGCCAGCAGCCATGGACAGGGGGCTGGGGATACGCAGTATTTT
CDR3aa: CASSHGQGAGDTQYF

d_gene: .
abundance: once
v_gene: TRBV5-1
j_gene: TRBJ2-7
CDR3nt: TGCGCCAGCAGGGAGGGAGGCGAGCAGTACTTC
CDR3aa: CASREGGEQYF

d_gene: .
abundance: .
v_gene: TRBV27
j_gene: TRBJ1-6
CDR3nt: TGTGCCAGCAGTTTAAACAGGGCTGGCTCACCCCTCCACTTT
CDR3aa: CASSLNRAGSPLHF

d_gene: TRBD2
abundance: few
v_gene: TRBV18
j_gene: TRBJ2-3
CDR3nt: TGTGCCAGCTCCCTCGGCGGGGGGGCAGATACGCAGTATTTT
CDR3aa: CASSLGGGADTQYF

d_gene: TRBD1
abundance: .
v_gene: TRBV27
j_gene: TRBJ1-3
CDR3nt: TGTGCCAGCCGGGACAGCTCTGGAAACACCATATATTTT
CDR3aa: CASRDSSGNTIYF

d_gene: .
abundance: few
v_gene: TRBV14
j_gene: TRBJ1-4
CDR3nt: TGTGCCAGCAGCCCCCGGCGGGGGGCTGAAAAACTGTTTTTT
CDR3aa: CASSPRRGAEKLFF

d_gene: .
abundance: .
v_gene: TRBV2
j_gene: TRBJ2-5
CDR3nt: TGTGCCAGCAGTGAAAAGAACCAGGGCGCCGAGACCCAGTACTTC
CDR3aa: CASSEKNQGAETQYF

d_gene: TRBD1
abundance: .
v_gene: TRBV29-1
j_gene: TRBJ1-2
CDR3nt: TGCAGCGTTTTCCCGGGACAGTCTCCCCCCCTTAACTATGGCTACACCTTC
CDR3aa: CSVFPGQSPPLNYGYTF

d_gene: TRBD1
abundance: .
v_gene: TRBV6-5
j_gene: TRBJ1-5
CDR3nt: TGTGCCAGCAGCTGGGGACAGGCCAATCAGCCCCAGCATTTT
CDR3aa: CASSWGQANQPQHF

d_gene: .
abundance: .
v_gene: TRBV7-8
j_gene: TRBJ2-7
CDR3nt: TGTGCCAGCAGTGGAGCGGGCGTCCTCGAGCAGTACTTC
CDR3aa: CASSGAGVLEQYF

d_gene: .
abundance: .
v_gene: TRBV6-5
j_gene: TRBJ2-3
CDR3nt: TGTGCCAGCAGTTACCGGGCAGGGAAAGATACGCAGTATTTT
CDR3aa: CASSYRAGKDTQYF

d_gene: TRBD1
abundance: once
v_gene: TRBV6-1
j_gene: TRBJ2-1
CDR3nt: TGTGCCAGCAGTGTCCACCCGGGACAGATCAAGAATGAGCAGTTCTTC
CDR3aa: CASSVHPGQIKNEQFF

d_gene: .
abundance: .
v_gene: TRBV5-1
j_gene: TRBJ2-3
CDR3nt: TGCGCCAGCAGCTTGACGGGACACCGCACAGATACGCAGTATTTT
CDR3aa: CASSLTGHRTDTQYF

d_gene: TRBD2
abundance: .
v_gene: TRBV27
j_gene: TRBJ2-1
CDR3nt: TGTGCCAGCAGCAAACGGTACATCCCGGGACTAGCGGGGGGGCCGAGCGATGAGCAGTTCTTC
CDR3aa: CASSKRYIPGLAGGPSDEQFF

d_gene: .
abundance: once
v_gene: TRBV7-3
j_gene: TRBJ1-1
CDR3nt: TGTGCCAGCAGCTTAACGGGACTCGACACTGAAGCTTTCTTT
CDR3aa: CASSLTGLDTEAFF